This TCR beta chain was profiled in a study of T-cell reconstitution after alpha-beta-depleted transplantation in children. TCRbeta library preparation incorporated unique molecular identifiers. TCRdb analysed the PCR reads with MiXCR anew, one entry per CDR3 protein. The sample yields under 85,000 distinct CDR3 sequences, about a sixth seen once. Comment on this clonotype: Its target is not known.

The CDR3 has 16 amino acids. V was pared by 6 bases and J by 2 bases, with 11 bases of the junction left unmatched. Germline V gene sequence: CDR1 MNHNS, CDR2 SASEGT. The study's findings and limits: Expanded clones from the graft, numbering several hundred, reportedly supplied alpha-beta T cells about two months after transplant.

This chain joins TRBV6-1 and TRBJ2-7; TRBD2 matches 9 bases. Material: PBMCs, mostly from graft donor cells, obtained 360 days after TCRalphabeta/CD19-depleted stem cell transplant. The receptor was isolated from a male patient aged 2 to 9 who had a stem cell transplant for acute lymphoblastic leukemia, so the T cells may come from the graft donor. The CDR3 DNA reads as TGTGCCAGCAGAAAAACCCTGACTAGCGGTACCTACGAGCAGTACTTC. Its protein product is CASRKTLTSGTYEQYF.